This TCR beta chain comes out of a study of blood T cell repertoires in COVID-19. TCRdb's copy holds only in-frame clones and misses some; the assay was immunoSEQ multiplex PCR. Of some 180,000 clones listed, about four fifths were seen once; the top ten hold approximately 6.9%. The CDR3 runs to 14 residues. The V gene's germline CDR1 is SGHRS and CDR2 YFSETQ. V lost 0 bases and J lost 4, with 7 bases in between. The sequence came from a man aged 60-69 years with acute or convalescent COVID-19. Sequenced material: peripheral blood. The V and J genes are TRBV5-1 and TRBJ2-2; tentative D call: TRBD1 (6 bases). Here the CDR3 DNA reads TGCGCCAGCAGCTTGGACAGGGCCACCGGGGAGCTGTTTTTT. It codes for CASSLDRATGELFF.